This T cell receptor (beta chain) came from a study of blood T cell repertoires in COVID-19. This CDR3 is 12 amino acids long. Germline CDR1 reads LNHDA; CDR2 reads SQIVND (reference sequence). The V end lost 10 bases, the J end lost 6 bases, and 15 bases lay between the germline ends. Generated by immunoSEQ multiplex PCR, the TCRdb table keeps only in-frame clones and is missing some. The table includes under 200,000 clones, 82% detected once. Participant-given clinical history determined each cohort assignment. The rearrangement uses TRBV19 and TRBJ2-5, with D possibly TRBD2 on 6 matching bases. The TCR was taken from a woman aged 55-75 years with acute COVID-19. Sequencing was performed on PBMCs or T cells enriched from blood (not recorded which). The CDR3 reads CATAGRSKTQYF. The DNA for the CDR3 is TGTGCCACCGCGGGACGGTCAAAGACCCAGTACTTC.